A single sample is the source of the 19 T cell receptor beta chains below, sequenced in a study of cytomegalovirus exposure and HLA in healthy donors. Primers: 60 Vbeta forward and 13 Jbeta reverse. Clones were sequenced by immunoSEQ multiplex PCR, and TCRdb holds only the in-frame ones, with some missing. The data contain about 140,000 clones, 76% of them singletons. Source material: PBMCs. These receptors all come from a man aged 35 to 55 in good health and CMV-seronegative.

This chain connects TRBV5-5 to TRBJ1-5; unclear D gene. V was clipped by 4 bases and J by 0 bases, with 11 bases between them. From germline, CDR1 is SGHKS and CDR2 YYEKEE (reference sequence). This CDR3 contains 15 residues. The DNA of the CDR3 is TGTGCCAGCAGCCCTAGTTCCCATAGCAATCAGCCCCAGCATTTT. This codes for CASSPSSHSNQPQHF. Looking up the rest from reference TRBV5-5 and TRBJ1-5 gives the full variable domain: DAGVTQSPTHLIKTRGQQVTLRCSPISGHKSVSWYQQVLGQGPQFIFQYYEKEERGRGNFPDRFSARQFPNYSSELNVNALLLGDSALYLCASSPSSHSNQPQHFGDGTRLSIL.

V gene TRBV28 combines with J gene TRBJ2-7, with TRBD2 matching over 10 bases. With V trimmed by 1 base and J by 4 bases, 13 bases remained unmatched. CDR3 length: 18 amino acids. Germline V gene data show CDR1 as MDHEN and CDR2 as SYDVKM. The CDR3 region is CASSLFIGASGSTYEQYF. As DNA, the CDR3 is TGTGCCAGCAGTTTATTTATCGGGGCTAGCGGGAGCACATACGAGCAGTACTTC.

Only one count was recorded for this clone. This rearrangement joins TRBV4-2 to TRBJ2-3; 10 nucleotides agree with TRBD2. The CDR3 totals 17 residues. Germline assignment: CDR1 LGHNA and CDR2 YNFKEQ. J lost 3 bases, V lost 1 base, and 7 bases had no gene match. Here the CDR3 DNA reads TGTGCCAGCAGCCAAGGGGGTAGCGGGGGGAGAACAGATACGCAGTATTTT. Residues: CASSQGGSGGRTDTQYF.

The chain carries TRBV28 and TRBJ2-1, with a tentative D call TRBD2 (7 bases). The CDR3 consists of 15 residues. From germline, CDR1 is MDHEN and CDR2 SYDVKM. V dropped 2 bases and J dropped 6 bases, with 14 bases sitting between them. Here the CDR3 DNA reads TGTGCCAGCAGTTTACGGGGGGCGCGTACCAATGAGCAGTTCTTC. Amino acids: CASSLRGARTNEQFF.

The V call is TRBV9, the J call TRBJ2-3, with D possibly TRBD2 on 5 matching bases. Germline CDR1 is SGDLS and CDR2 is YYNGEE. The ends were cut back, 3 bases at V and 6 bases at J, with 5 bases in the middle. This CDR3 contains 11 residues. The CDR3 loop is CASSAGDTQYF. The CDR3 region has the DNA TGTGCCAGCAGCGCGGGGGATACGCAGTATTTT.

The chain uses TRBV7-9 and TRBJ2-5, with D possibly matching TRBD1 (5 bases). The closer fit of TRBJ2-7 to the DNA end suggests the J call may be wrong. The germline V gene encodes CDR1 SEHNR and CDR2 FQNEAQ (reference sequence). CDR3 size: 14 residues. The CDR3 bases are TGTGCCAGCAGCTTAGGGGGCAGGGTATACGAGCAGTACTTC. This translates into CASSLGGRVYEQYF.

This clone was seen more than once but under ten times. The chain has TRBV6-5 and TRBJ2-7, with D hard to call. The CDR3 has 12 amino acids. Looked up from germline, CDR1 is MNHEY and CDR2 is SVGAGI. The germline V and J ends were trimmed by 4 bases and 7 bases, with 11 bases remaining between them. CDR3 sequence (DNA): TGTGCCAGCAGTTCCGCTGTGAGGGAGCAGTACTTC. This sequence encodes CASSSAVREQYF.

The CDR3 sequence: CASRETGTGELFF. The CDR3 DNA reads TGTGCCAGCAGGGAGACGGGCACCGGGGAGCTGTTTTTT. This chain joins TRBV27 and TRBJ2-2; D not resolved. Between the trimmed V and J ends, which lost 6 bases and 4 bases, there was a span of 9 bases. Germline loops: CDR1 MNHEY, CDR2 SMNVEV (reference sequence). This CDR3 has 13 amino acids.

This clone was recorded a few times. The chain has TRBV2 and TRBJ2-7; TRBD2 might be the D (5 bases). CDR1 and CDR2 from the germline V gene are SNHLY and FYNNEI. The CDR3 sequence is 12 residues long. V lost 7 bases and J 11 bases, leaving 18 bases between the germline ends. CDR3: CASTRAATVEYF. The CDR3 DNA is TGTGCCAGCACGAGGGCAGCGACCGTGGAGTACTTC.

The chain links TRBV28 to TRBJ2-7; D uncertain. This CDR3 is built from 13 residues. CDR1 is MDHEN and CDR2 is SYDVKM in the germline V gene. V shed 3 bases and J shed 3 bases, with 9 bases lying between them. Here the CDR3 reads CASSFLRNYEQYF. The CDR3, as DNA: TGTGCCAGCAGTTTTCTACGAAACTACGAGCAGTACTTC.

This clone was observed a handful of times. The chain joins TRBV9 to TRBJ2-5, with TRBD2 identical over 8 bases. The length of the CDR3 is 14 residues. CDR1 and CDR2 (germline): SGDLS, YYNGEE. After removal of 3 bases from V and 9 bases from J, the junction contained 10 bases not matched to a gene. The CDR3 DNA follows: TGTGCCAGCAGCGATCCCGGGACTAGAGGTCCCCAGTACTTC. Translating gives CASSDPGTRGPQYF. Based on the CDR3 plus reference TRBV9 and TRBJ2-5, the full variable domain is DSGVTQTPKHLITATGQRVTLRCSPRSGDLSVYWYQQSLDQGLQFLIQYYNGEERAKGNILERFSAQQFPDLHSELNLSSLELGDSALYFCASSDPGTRGPQYFGPGTRLLVL.

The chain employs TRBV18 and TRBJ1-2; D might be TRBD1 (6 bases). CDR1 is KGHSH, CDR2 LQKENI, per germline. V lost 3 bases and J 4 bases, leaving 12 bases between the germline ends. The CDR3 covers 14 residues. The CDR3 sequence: CASSPPGQLYGYTF. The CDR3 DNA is TGTGCCAGCTCACCCCCGGGACAACTCTATGGCTACACCTTC.

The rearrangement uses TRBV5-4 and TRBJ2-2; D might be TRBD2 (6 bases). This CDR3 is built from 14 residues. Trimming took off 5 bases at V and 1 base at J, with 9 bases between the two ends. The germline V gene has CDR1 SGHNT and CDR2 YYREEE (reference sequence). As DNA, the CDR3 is TGTGCCAGCAGGGGGGGAGAGAACACCGGGGAGCTGTTTTTT. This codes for CASRGGENTGELFF.

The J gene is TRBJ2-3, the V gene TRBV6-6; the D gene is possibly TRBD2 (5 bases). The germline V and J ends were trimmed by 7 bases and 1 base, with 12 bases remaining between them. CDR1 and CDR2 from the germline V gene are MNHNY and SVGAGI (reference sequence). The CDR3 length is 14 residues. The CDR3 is CASTVTTRTDTQYF. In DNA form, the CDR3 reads TGTGCCAGCACAGTGACTACCCGCACAGATACGCAGTATTTT.

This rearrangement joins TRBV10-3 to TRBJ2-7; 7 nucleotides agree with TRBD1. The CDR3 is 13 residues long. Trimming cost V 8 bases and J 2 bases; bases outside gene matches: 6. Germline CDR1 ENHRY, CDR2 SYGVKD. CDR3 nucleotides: TGTGCCATCGCGACAGGGTCAACCTACGAGCAGTACTTC. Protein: CAIATGSTYEQYF.

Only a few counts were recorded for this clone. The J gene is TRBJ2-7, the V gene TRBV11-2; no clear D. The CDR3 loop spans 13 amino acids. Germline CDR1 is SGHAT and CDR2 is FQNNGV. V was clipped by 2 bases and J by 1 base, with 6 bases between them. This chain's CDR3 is CASSLQTSYEQYF. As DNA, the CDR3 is TGTGCCAGCAGCTTACAAACTTCCTACGAGCAGTACTTC. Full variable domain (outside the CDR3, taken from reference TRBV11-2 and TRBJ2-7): EAGVAQSPRYKIIEKRQSVAFWCNPISGHATLYWYQQILGQGPKLLIQFQNNGVVDDSQLPKDRFSAERLKGVDSTLKIQPAKLEDSAVYLCASSLQTSYEQYFGPGTRLTVT.

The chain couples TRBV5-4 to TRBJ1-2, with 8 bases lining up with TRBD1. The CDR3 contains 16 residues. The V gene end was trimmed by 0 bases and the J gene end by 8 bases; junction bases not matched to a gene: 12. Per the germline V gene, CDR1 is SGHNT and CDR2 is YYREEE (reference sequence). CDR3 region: CASSLAGQGINGGYTF. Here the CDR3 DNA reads TGTGCCAGCAGCTTGGCCGGACAGGGCATCAACGGCGGCTACACCTTC.

CDR3 sequence reads: CASSLVRGTPNEQFF. The CDR3 nucleotides are TGTGCCAGCAGCTTAGTCCGGGGGACTCCCAATGAGCAGTTCTTC. The V and J genes are TRBV7-2 and TRBJ2-1; possibly TRBD2 for D (6 bases). CDR3 length: 15 amino acids. V was cut by 1 base and J by 6 bases, with 13 bases left in between. Germline CDR1 is SGHTA and CDR2 is FQGNSA.

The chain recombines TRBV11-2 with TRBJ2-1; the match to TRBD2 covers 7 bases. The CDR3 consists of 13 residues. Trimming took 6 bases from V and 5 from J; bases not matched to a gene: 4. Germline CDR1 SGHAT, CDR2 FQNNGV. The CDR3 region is CASSPGGNNEQFF. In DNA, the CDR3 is TGTGCCAGCAGTCCCGGGGGGAACAATGAGCAGTTCTTC.